Listed here are 10 T cell receptor beta chains from one sample, sequenced in a study of cytomegalovirus exposure and HLA in healthy donors. The PCR was carried out with 60 Vbeta primers and 13 Jbeta primers. The data were produced by immunoSEQ multiplex PCR, yet TCRdb's version contains in-frame clones alone and is incomplete. The sample yields about 140,000 clones, over 60% seen once. The sequenced sample consisted of PBMCs. Source of these receptors: a man aged 35 to 55 in good health and CMV-seronegative.

With regard to this clone: This specimen includes other DNA sequences encoding the same CDR3. The J gene is TRBJ2-5, the V gene TRBV6-5; 14 nucleotides align to TRBD2. The CDR3 totals 15 residues. V was clipped by 11 bases and J by 1 base; unmatched bases: 6. Germline values: CDR1 MNHEY, CDR2 SVGAGI. In nucleotides, the CDR3 is TGTGCCGTGAGGACTAGCGGGGGGTTCCAAGAGACCCAGTACTTC. Protein sequence: CAVRTSGGFQETQYF.

V gene TRBV11-2 combines with J gene TRBJ2-3; 12 bases are shared with TRBD2. Germline CDR1 and CDR2: SGHAT and FQNNGV. With 3 bases clipped from V and 4 bases from J, the junction kept 2 bases outside the gene matches. This CDR3 is 15 amino acids long. The CDR3 here is CASSFLAGGPDTQYF. The DNA for the CDR3 is TGTGCCAGCAGCTTTCTAGCGGGGGGGCCAGATACGCAGTATTTT.

The chain uses TRBV13 and TRBJ1-2, with 10 bases fitting TRBD1. J lost 5 bases, V lost 5 bases, and 8 bases had no gene match. Germline CDR1 is PRHDT and CDR2 is FYEKMQ (reference sequence). The CDR3 loop spans 15 amino acids. CDR3 sequence (DNA): TGTGCCAGCAGCCCCCGACAGGGGGCTTGGTATGGCTACACCTTC. Residues: CASSPRQGAWYGYTF. The full variable domain, in which reference TRBV13 and TRBJ1-2 provide the parts outside the CDR3, is AAGVIQSPRHLIKEKRETATLKCYPIPRHDTVYWYQQGPGQDPQFLISFYEKMQSDKGSIPDRFSAQQFSDYHSELNMSSLELGDSALYFCASSPRQGAWYGYTFGSGTRLTVV.

The rearrangement links TRBV6-5 to TRBJ1-2; tentative D call: TRBD1 (5 bases). The CDR3 extends over 13 amino acids. V dropped 2 bases and J dropped 8 bases, with 12 bases sitting between them. The germline V gene has CDR1 MNHEY and CDR2 SVGAGI. The CDR3 sequence: CASSYRGGRGYTF. In DNA form, the CDR3 reads TGTGCCAGCAGTTACAGGGGAGGGAGGGGCTACACCTTC.

This rearrangement joins TRBV27 to TRBJ2-5; 10 bases align to TRBD1. With the DNA end fitting TRBJ2-7 better, the J assignment may be wrong. CDR3 length equals 16 residues. Germline-derived CDR1 and CDR2 are MNHEY and SMNVEV (reference sequence). CDR3 region: CASSQTGTGVTYEQYF. The CDR3 DNA follows: TGTGCCAGCAGTCAAACCGGGACAGGGGTAACCTACGAGCAGTACTTC.

This chain uses TRBV19 with TRBJ2-7, with a tentative D call TRBD2 (6 bases). V was trimmed by 5 bases and J by 3 bases, leaving 14 bases between them. This CDR3 spans 14 amino acids. CDR1 is LNHDA, CDR2 SQIVND, per germline (reference sequence). Here the CDR3 reads CASSSLQGGYEQYF. CDR3 in DNA: TGTGCCAGTAGTTCTCTCCAGGGAGGCTACGAGCAGTACTTC.

This clone was seen a single time. This chain links TRBV9 with TRBJ2-2; the D gene is possibly TRBD1 (6 bases). The V gene lost 4 bases and the J gene lost 4 bases, with 11 bases spanning the gap. Germline assignment: CDR1 SGDLS and CDR2 YYNGEE. The length of the CDR3 is 14 residues. The CDR3 DNA reads as TGTGCCAGCAGCTCCCAGACAGGCACCGGGGAGCTGTTTTTT. This translates into CASSSQTGTGELFF.

This chain connects TRBV5-1 to TRBJ2-2, with D possibly matching TRBD2 (6 bases). The CDR3 consists of 15 residues. Germline CDR1 reads SGHRS; CDR2 reads YFSETQ. V was pared by 4 bases and J by 4 bases, with 14 bases between. CDR3 sequence reads: CASSPALAGTGELFF. CDR3 in DNA: TGCGCCAGCAGCCCGGCACTAGCAGGCACCGGGGAGCTGTTTTTT.

The genes are TRBV5-4 and TRBJ1-1; D remains ambiguous. The CDR3 has 13 residues. Germline CDR1 and CDR2: SGHNT and YYREEE (reference sequence). V was shortened by 3 bases and J by 0 bases, with 6 bases between the two germline ends. The CDR3 nucleotides read TGTGCCAGCAGCTGGGCTATGAACACTGAAGCTTTCTTT. It is translated as CASSWAMNTEAFF. Drawing the rest from reference TRBV5-4 and TRBJ1-1, the complete variable domain is ETGVTQSPTHLIKTRGQQVTLRCSSQSGHNTVSWYQQALGQGPQFIFQYYREEENGRGNFPPRFSGLQFPNYSSELNVNALELDDSALYLCASSWAMNTEAFFGQGTRLTVV.

The chain links TRBV7-9 to TRBJ2-1; D gene uncertain. Trimming left V 2 bases short and J 3 bases short, with 14 bases between. In germline, CDR1 is SEHNR, CDR2 FQNEAQ (reference sequence). This CDR3 region has 16 residues. The CDR3 DNA reads TGTGCCAGCAGCTTATTATCCGGAGATTTCTACAATGAGCAGTTCTTC. This codes for CASSLLSGDFYNEQFF.